This T cell receptor beta chain was captured by sequencing in a study of blood T cell repertoires in COVID-19. Study in general: Researchers got acute and convalescent COVID-19 samples from the United States, Italy and Spain. The cDNA or gDNA used as material had been derived from T cells, B-cell-depleted T cells, or PBMCs.

Seattle patients were enrolled while actively infected and followed longitudinally. Authors' data handling: Researchers report that nucleated cell counts were estimated from reference gene primer amplification. The table came from immunoSEQ multiplex PCR; TCRdb's copy has only in-frame clones and leaves some out. Clonal size and the V and J genes are those of that table, whereas D and trimming came from the DNA. Among under 250,000 clones listed, roughly 92% were seen once. Trimming at V came to 4 bases and at J to 4 bases, leaving 2 bases not matched to a gene. The germline gives CDR1 LNHDA, CDR2 SQIVND (reference sequence). This CDR3 has 15 residues.

The specimen sequenced was peripheral blood. The source is a man between 60 and 75 years old with COVID-19, enrolled during active disease. V usage is TRBV19 and J usage is TRBJ1-5; 12 nucleotides line up with TRBD1. The CDR3 sequence is CASSRDRGQNQPQHF. The CDR3 bases are TGTGCCAGTAGTAGGGACAGGGGGCAGAATCAGCCCCAGCATTTT.